The TCR beta chain described here comes from a study of cytomegalovirus exposure and HLA in healthy donors. Points from the study as a whole: CMV antigen specificity was confirmed in vitro for a few CMV-associated chains. In a later analysis, about 17,000 TCR beta sequences were associated with HLA alleles at 0.05 false discovery rate. For most subjects, TCR beta sequences were reported to predict HLA-A and HLA-B alleles with accuracy.

Comment on this clone: The antigen remains undetermined.

It was with 60 Vbeta and 13 Jbeta primers that the PCR ran. TCRdb's table, derived via immunoSEQ multiplex PCR, lists solely in-frame clones and lacks some. The sample includes some 170,000 clones, nearly 80% of them seen just once. Germline V gene lookup returns CDR1 PRHDT and CDR2 FYEKMQ (reference sequence). CDR3 size: 14 residues. The chain links TRBV13 to TRBJ2-5; 7 bases align to TRBD1. With the DNA end fitting TRBJ2-7 better, the J assignment may be wrong. The specimen sequenced was PBMCs. The sequence came from a female donor in good health and CMV-seronegative. CDR3 residues: CASSAAGTAYEQYF. The CDR3 DNA is TGTGCCAGCAGCGCCGCCGGGACAGCCTACGAGCAGTACTTC.